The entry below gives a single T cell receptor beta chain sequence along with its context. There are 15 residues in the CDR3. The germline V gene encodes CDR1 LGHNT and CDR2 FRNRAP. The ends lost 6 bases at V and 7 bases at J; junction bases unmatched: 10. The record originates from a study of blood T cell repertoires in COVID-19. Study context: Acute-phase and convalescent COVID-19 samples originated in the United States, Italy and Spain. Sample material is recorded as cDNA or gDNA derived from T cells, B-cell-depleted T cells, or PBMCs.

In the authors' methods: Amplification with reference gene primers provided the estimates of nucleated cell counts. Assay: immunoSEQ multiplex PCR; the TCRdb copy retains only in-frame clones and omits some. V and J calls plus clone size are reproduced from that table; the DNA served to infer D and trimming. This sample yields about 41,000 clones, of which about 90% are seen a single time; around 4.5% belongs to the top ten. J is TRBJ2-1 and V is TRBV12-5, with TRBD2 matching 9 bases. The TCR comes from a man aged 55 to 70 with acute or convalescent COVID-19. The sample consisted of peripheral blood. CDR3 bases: TGTGCTAGTGGATTTAGCGGGGGCCCGGGGAATGAGCAGTTCTTC. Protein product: CASGFSGGPGNEQFF.